One and the same sample provided the 4 T cell receptor beta chains below, sequenced in a study of T cells after yellow fever vaccination. One entry per CDR3 protein results from TCRdb running MiXCR on the 5' RACE reads. This repertoire shows 360,000 or so distinct CDR3 sequences, 11% found once; its top ten account for around 19%. Here the sequenced sample was PBMCs, taken on the day of the first yellow fever vaccination. The receptors were gathered from a man aged 18 to 35 who received the YFV17D yellow fever vaccine.

This clonotype was detected a few times. The chain links TRBV18 to TRBJ2-7, with D hard to call. Germline V gene sequence: CDR1 KGHSH, CDR2 LQKENI. The V gene lost 3 bases and the J gene lost 0 bases, with 6 bases spanning the gap. The CDR3 covers 13 residues. The CDR3 spells CASSPPTSYEQYF. The CDR3 DNA follows: TGTGCCAGCTCACCCCCCACCTCCTACGAGCAGTACTTC.

The sample holds a few counts of this clonotype. V usage is TRBV18 and J usage is TRBJ1-2; 9 bases agree with TRBD1. Germline V gives CDR1 KGHSH, CDR2 LQKENI. This CDR3 region has 14 residues. The V segment lost 4 bases and the J segment 3 bases; nucleotides outside the gene matches: 3. CDR3 protein: CASSRRDRDYGYTF. In DNA form, the CDR3 reads TGTGCCAGCTCACGCCGGGACAGGGACTATGGCTACACCTTC.

The chain has TRBV6-2 or TRBV6-3 and TRBJ2-7, with D perhaps matching TRBD1 (6 bases). The CDR3 contains 15 residues. Germline loops: CDR1 MNHEY, CDR2 SVGEGT. V dropped 0 bases and J dropped 2 bases, with 11 bases sitting between them. The CDR3 sequence: CASSYSYRVPYEQYF. DNA of the CDR3: TGTGCCAGCAGTTACTCGTACAGGGTCCCCTACGAGCAGTACTTC.

In its sample, this clonotype was seen a few times. The rearrangement uses TRBV2 and TRBJ2-1, with D perhaps TRBD1 or TRBD2 (6 bases each). Germline assignment: CDR1 SNHLY and CDR2 FYNNEI. CDR3 length: 17 amino acids. V gave up 5 bases and J gave up 3 bases, with 20 bases separating them. The CDR3 DNA sequence: TGTGCCAGCAGTCAGGGGTTAAGTGGGGGGATCTACAATGAGCAGTTCTTC. Amino acids: CASSQGLSGGIYNEQFF.